Here is one T cell receptor beta chain with its context. The antigen it recognizes is unknown. No base qualities exist here, and no much larger clone lies one base off it. This sample was taken from a study of PD-1 blockade in classical Hodgkin lymphoma (dated by TCRdb to 2019 to 2021). About the study as a whole: Nivolumab dosing was 3 mg/kg intravenously every 2 weeks, continuing until either disease progression or unacceptable toxicity. To define a peripheral blood immune signature of response to PD-1 blockade in classical Hodgkin lymphoma, the study combined TCR beta sequencing with CyTOF.

Findings and caveats that apply to the study as a whole: Baseline TCR diversity was reported to be lower in newly diagnosed patients than in healthy donors and to be lower still in relapsed/refractory patients. Lower diversity was seen in patients whose nivolumab began less than 1 year after ASCT, and these patients were left out of later analyses so that immune reconstitution would not confound the results. Baseline diversity similar to that of newly diagnosed patients was observed in trial patients achieving complete response, whereas significantly lower diversity was observed in partial responders and progressors. Only a single clinical trial cohort was studied, and what caused the repertoire differences, possibly disease activity or prior therapy, remained undefined. CD4+ but not CD8+ TCR diversity rose significantly by C4D1 (p=0.0027 vs p=0.16), most apparent in complete responders (p=0.02).

The CDR3 numbers 12 residues from cysteine through phenylalanine. Just the 36-base CDR3 DNA is kept, in frame starting at base 1. V is pared back by 1 base and J by 7 bases, with 7 bases lying between the germline termini. Looking up the germline V gene (reference sequence) yields CDR1 SEHNR and CDR2 FQNEAQ. The Qiagen DNeasy kit was used to extract genomic DNA from unsorted PBMCs and from the negatively selected CD4+ and CD8+ fractions. TCR beta CDR3 regions were subjected to amplification by immunoSEQ multiplex PCR with primers that anneal to V and J segments. Amplification bias was minimized using a synthetic immune receptor repertoire, and residual bias was removed computationally after sequencing. From the authors' description of their analysis: Repertoire diversity was quantified as the Shannon entropy index using custom Python scripts. Unsorted, CD4+ and CD8+ repertoires were examined separately, except in combined analyses, for which CD4+ and CD8+ sequences were merged in silico. Clonal expansion was defined as at least a 2-fold frequency increase after treatment relative to C1D1, with a pseudocount of 0.5 for undetected baseline clones. Singleton clones were defined as clones with 0 or 1 copy at C1D1, and non-singleton clones were defined as clones with 2 or more copies. Clones expanded in unsorted samples were annotated as CD4+, CD8+ or unknown by matching protein sequences in sorted samples from the same patient. Wilcoxon tests on paired samples were used to test changes in diversity from C1D1 to C4D1. TCRdb obtained this table from immuneACCESS and retained in-frame rearrangements with V and J assigned. These tables miss some clones; where compared with another copy, unresolved V genes account for less than half of the shortfall, and the remainder is unexplained. V and J calls and clone size follow that table, whereas D and trimming were derived from the DNA. The sample contains about 46,000 clones, about three quarters of them found a single time. The ten biggest clones cover 9.5% to 12% of the sample.

In light of the paper, this sample's time point label describes: cycle 1 day 1 (C1D1), immediately before nivolumab initiation. All trial patients had relapsed after autologous stem cell transplantation, with cohorts A, B and C differing in prior brentuximab vedotin exposure. A total of approximately 51 patients with relapsed/refractory classical Hodgkin lymphoma made up the trial cohort, and each patient's best overall response was complete response, partial response or progressive disease. Single-agent nivolumab was administered to trial patients in the multi-cohort phase II CheckMate 205 trial. An independent review committee assessed best overall response using the 2007 International Working Group response criteria. Trial PBMCs were collected just before the start of nivolumab (C1D1) and during therapy at cycle 2 day 1 and cycle 4 day 1. Peripheral blood was collected in 8 mL Vacutainer Cell Preparation Tubes, from which PBMCs were isolated by centrifugation and then cryopreserved.

The chain links TRBV7-9 with TRBJ1-2; 5 matching bases give a weak D call of TRBD1. The sample consisted of peripheral blood mononuclear cells (PBMCs), taken at baseline. This receptor was obtained from a human donor with classical Hodgkin lymphoma. Read as DNA, the sequence is TGTGCCAGCAGCTTAGGCAGGGCTGGCTACACCTTC. Translation gives CASSLGRAGYTF.